The 24 T cell receptor beta chains given below trace back to one sample, sequenced in a study of T-cell memory formation after mild COVID-19. MiXCR, applied by TCRdb to the 5' RACE reads, yields one record per CDR3 protein. The sample shows some 340,000 distinct CDR3 sequences, 10% to 15% of them seen only once. Sequenced: PBMCs or a T cell subset sorted from them (not recorded which). The source of these receptors is a young man who had mild COVID-19 (a few samples of this study predate the infection). Cell type and time point are not known.

In this sample, this clonotype turned up many times. V and J are TRBV6-6 and TRBJ1-5; 7 nucleotides align to TRBD1. The germline V gene encodes CDR1 MNHNY and CDR2 SVGAGI (reference sequence). The V gene end was trimmed by 7 bases and the J gene end by 2 bases; junction bases not matched to a gene: 8. This CDR3 is built from 15 residues. The CDR3 region is CASTLQGGGNQPQHF. CDR3 bases: TGTGCCAGCACCCTCCAGGGGGGGGGCAATCAGCCCCAGCATTTT.

This clonotype was observed a few times. V gene TRBV6-6 combines with J gene TRBJ2-6; D may be TRBD1 (8 bases). The CDR3 spans 17 residues. Looked up from germline, CDR1 is MNHNY and CDR2 is SVGAGI (reference sequence). Trimming cost V 2 bases and J 5 bases, with 16 bases left between them. Here the CDR3 reads CASSYPRTGTRANVLTF. The CDR3, as DNA: TGTGCCAGCAGTTACCCCCGGACAGGGACTAGGGCCAACGTCCTGACTTTC.

This clonotype was picked up a small number of times. The CDR3 loop reads CASSYQTGYEQYF. The CDR3 DNA sequence: TGTGCCAGCAGCTACCAGACAGGGTACGAGCAGTACTTC. The gene calls are TRBV7-2 and TRBJ2-7, with 7 bases aligning to TRBD1. V gave up 4 bases and J gave up 4 bases; unmatched junction bases: 4. The CDR3 is 13 residues long. In germline, CDR1 is SGHTA, CDR2 FQGNSA. The variable domain in full, with the rest retrieved from reference TRBV7-2 and TRBJ2-7, is GAGVSQSPSNKVTEKGKDVELRCDPISGHTALYWYRQSLGQGLEFLIYFQGNSAPDKSGLPSDRFSAERTGGSVSTLTIQRTQQEDSAVYLCASSYQTGYEQYFGPGTRLTVT.

A few counts support this clonotype. The chain is built from TRBV7-2 and TRBJ1-2; no firm D call. V was pared by 0 bases and J by 8 bases, with 16 bases between. The CDR3 is 15 amino acids. The germline CDR1 and CDR2 sequences are SGHTA and FQGNSA. This CDR3 is CASSLAHGFSQGYTF. CDR3 nucleotides: TGTGCCAGCAGCTTAGCGCACGGGTTCTCGCAAGGCTACACCTTC.

This clonotype appeared a few times. The chain combines TRBV6-5 with TRBJ2-5; perhaps TRBD1 as D (5 bases). The germline V gene encodes CDR1 MNHEY and CDR2 SVGAGI. This CDR3 is built from 14 residues. V was shortened by 8 bases and J by 4 bases, with 17 bases between the two germline ends. The CDR3 sequence: CASGGGAAAETQYF. The CDR3 nucleotides read TGTGCCAGCGGTGGTGGGGCTGCAGCAGAGACCCAGTACTTC.

V is TRBV4-3 and J is TRBJ1-3, with TRBD1 identical over 8 bases. The J segment lost 3 bases and the V segment lost 4 bases, leaving 11 bases of the junction unmatched. Germline values: CDR1 LGHNA, CDR2 YSLEER. This CDR3 contains 17 residues. CDR3 in amino acids: CASSLDISGQGGNTIYF. The CDR3 DNA reads as TGCGCCAGCAGCCTGGATATAAGCGGACAGGGTGGAAACACCATATATTTT.

This clonotype was seen ten or more times. The chain couples TRBV20-1 to TRBJ2-1, with 12 nucleotides matching TRBD2. The CDR3 runs to 17 residues. Germline V gene data show CDR1 as DFQATT and CDR2 as SNEGSKA (reference sequence). V lost 6 bases and J lost 3; bases outside the gene matches: 12. CDR3 loop: CSAPGTSGSTYYNEQFF. The DNA for the CDR3 is TGCAGTGCCCCAGGGACTAGCGGGTCCACCTACTACAATGAGCAGTTCTTC.

This clonotype has a handful of counts. V usage is TRBV9 and J usage is TRBJ2-7; 8 bases fit TRBD2. Germline CDR1 and CDR2: SGDLS and YYNGEE. Losses at the gene ends were 0 bases for V and 6 bases for J; bases not matched to a gene: 8. The CDR3 is 15 amino acids. Here the CDR3 DNA reads TGTGCCAGCAGCGTAGCTACCGGGGGGGCCGTCGAGCAGTACTTC. Protein: CASSVATGGAVEQYF.

This clonotype was picked up a small number of times. This chain connects TRBV18 to TRBJ2-7; the match to TRBD2 covers 8 bases. Per the germline V gene, CDR1 is KGHSH and CDR2 is LQKENI. This CDR3 spans 14 amino acids. V lost 2 bases to trimming and J lost 3 bases; unmatched junction nucleotides: 3. The CDR3 protein is CASSPGTSIYEQYV. The CDR3 nucleotides read TGTGCCAGCTCACCAGGGACTAGTATCTACGAGCAGTACGTC.

This clonotype was found a few times. The rearrangement uses TRBV5-1 and TRBJ2-1, with 16 bases identical to TRBD2. Germline V lookup: CDR1 SGHRS, CDR2 YFSETQ. CDR3 length: 15 amino acids. V dropped 4 bases and J dropped 8; count of bases not matched to a gene: 3. This chain's CDR3 is CASSVGTSGGDEQFF. The CDR3 DNA is TGCGCCAGCAGCGTCGGGACTAGCGGGGGGGATGAGCAGTTCTTC. The complete variable domain, with remaining parts taken from reference TRBV5-1 and TRBJ2-1, reads KAGVTQTPRYLIKTRGQQVTLSCSPISGHRSVSWYQQTPGQGLQFLFEYFSETQRNKGNFPGRFSGRQFSNSRSEMNVSTLELGDSALYLCASSVGTSGGDEQFFGPGTRLTVL.

The chain combines TRBV7-8 with TRBJ1-4; 9 bases are a match to TRBD1. The germline gives CDR1 SGHVS, CDR2 FQNEAQ. The trim removed 8 bases at V and 5 bases at J, leaving 9 bases unmatched. This CDR3 contains 15 residues. CDR3 nucleotides: TGTGCCAGCGGGGGCCCGGACAGGGGAAATGAAAAACTGTTTTTT. Translating it yields CASGGPDRGNEKLFF.

This clonotype was counted many times. The rearrangement uses TRBV24-1 and TRBJ2-7, with D unclear. CDR3 size: 15 residues. Germline assignment: CDR1 KGHDR and CDR2 SFDVKD. The V end was cut by 0 bases, the J end by 5 bases, with 13 bases between. The CDR3 protein is CATSDLLVGRNEQYV. The CDR3 nucleotides are TGTGCCACCAGTGATTTGCTGGTGGGTCGGAACGAGCAGTACGTC.

This clonotype was recorded a few times. The chain employs TRBV2 and TRBJ2-7; either TRBD1 or TRBD2 may supply D (6 bases each). Germline CDR1 is SNHLY and CDR2 is FYNNEI. Trimming removed 8 bases from V and 3 bases from J, with 14 bases in between. This CDR3 is 13 amino acids long. The CDR3 loop is CASVRGVFYEQYF. In DNA form, the CDR3 reads TGTGCCAGCGTGAGGGGGGTATTCTACGAGCAGTACTTC.

This clonotype was seen a few times. The rearrangement uses TRBV20-1 and TRBJ2-1; TRBD2 matches 10 bases. Per germline, CDR1 DFQATT and CDR2 SNEGSKA (reference sequence). Trimming took 5 bases from V and 7 from J; bases not matched to a gene: 11. The CDR3 contains 15 residues. The CDR3 reads CSAGGWASGGNEQFF. The CDR3 bases are TGCAGTGCTGGGGGTTGGGCTAGCGGGGGAAATGAGCAGTTCTTC.

This clonotype has a handful of counts. The V and J genes are TRBV9 and TRBJ1-5; D not resolved. Looked up from germline, CDR1 is SGDLS and CDR2 is YYNGEE. The V gene lost 0 bases and the J gene lost 5 bases, with 9 bases spanning the gap. The CDR3 is made up of 14 amino acids. The CDR3 bases are TGTGCCAGCAGCGTAGGTGGAGAAGATCAGCCCCAGCATTTT. Protein: CASSVGGEDQPQHF. The full variable domain, its missing parts supplied by reference TRBV9 and TRBJ1-5, is DSGVTQTPKHLITATGQRVTLRCSPRSGDLSVYWYQQSLDQGLQFLIQYYNGEERAKGNILERFSAQQFPDLHSELNLSSLELGDSALYFCASSVGGEDQPQHFGDGTRLSIL.

The sample holds a few counts of this clonotype. V gene TRBV7-6 combines with J gene TRBJ1-1, with 7 bases identical to TRBD1. With 5 bases clipped from V and 4 bases from J, the junction kept 7 bases outside the gene matches. The CDR3 consists of 14 residues. Germline V gene sequence: CDR1 SGHVS, CDR2 FNYEAQ. CDR3 coding DNA: TGTGCCAGCAGCCCCCAGGGGGTTGGCACTGAAGCTTTCTTT. Amino acid sequence: CASSPQGVGTEAFF. The whole variable domain, remainder taken from reference TRBV7-6 and TRBJ1-1, is GAGVSQSPRYKVTKRGQDVALRCDPISGHVSLYWYRQALGQGPEFLTYFNYEAQQDKSGLPNDRFSAERPEGSISTLTIQRTEQRDSAMYRCASSPQGVGTEAFFGQGTRLTVV.

The chain is built from TRBV14 and TRBJ2-6, with D hard to call. The V gene's germline CDR1 is SGHDN and CDR2 FVKESK. Trimming took off 4 bases at V and 2 bases at J, with 6 bases between the two ends. The CDR3 is made up of 14 amino acids. The CDR3 sequence: CASSRNAGANVLTF. Here the CDR3 DNA reads TGTGCCAGCAGCCGTAACGCTGGGGCCAACGTCCTGACTTTC.

This clonotype has a handful of counts. CDR3 nucleotides: TGTGCCAGCAGGTCCGGGACCACTGAAGCTTTCTTT. It encodes CASRSGTTEAFF. The rearrangement joins TRBV12-3 or TRBV12-4 to TRBJ1-1; possibly TRBD1 for D (5 bases). V was pared by 6 bases and J by 4 bases, with 9 bases between. The CDR3 consists of 12 residues.

This clonotype was detected only a few times. The chain joins TRBV5-1 to TRBJ2-7; D may be TRBD2 (6 bases). CDR3 size: 14 residues. The V gene's germline CDR1 is SGHRS and CDR2 YFSETQ. The ends were cut back, 0 bases at V and 7 bases at J, with 14 bases in the middle. The CDR3 loop is CASSLGGAPLEQYF. The CDR3 DNA is TGCGCCAGCAGCTTGGGCGGGGCCCCATTGGAGCAGTACTTC.

The chain recombines TRBV28 with TRBJ2-3, with a weak D call TRBD1 (5 bases). Trimming left V 4 bases short and J 3 bases short, with 23 bases between. Germline V CDR1 and CDR2: MDHEN, SYDVKM. The CDR3 extends over 18 amino acids. The CDR3, as DNA: TGTGCCAGCAGTTCGCGCCGCGACAGCCTACGCGGAACAGATACGCAGTATTTT. It is translated as CASSSRRDSLRGTDTQYF.

This clonotype appeared a few times. The chain is built from TRBV7-2 and TRBJ2-1, with D perhaps matching TRBD2 (5 bases). The germline V gene encodes CDR1 SGHTA and CDR2 FQGNSA. V lost 4 bases and J lost 0, with 13 bases in between. The CDR3 is 16 amino acids. In DNA form, the CDR3 reads TGTGCCAGCAGCTACAGCGGTAGTTCCTCCTACAATGAGCAGTTCTTC. Amino acids: CASSYSGSSSYNEQFF. Complete variable domain (other parts from reference TRBV7-2 and TRBJ2-1): GAGVSQSPSNKVTEKGKDVELRCDPISGHTALYWYRQSLGQGLEFLIYFQGNSAPDKSGLPSDRFSAERTGGSVSTLTIQRTQQEDSAVYLCASSYSGSSSYNEQFFGPGTRLTVL.

The chain has TRBV20-1 and TRBJ1-5; no clear D gene. V was trimmed by 0 bases and J by 0 bases, leaving 9 bases between them. This CDR3 has 15 amino acids. CDR1 DFQATT and CDR2 SNEGSKA come from the germline V gene (reference sequence). The CDR3 DNA is TGCAGTGCTAGAGATCGGCACAATAGCAATCAGCCCCAGCATTTT. Protein: CSARDRHNSNQPQHF.

In this sample, this clonotype turned up many times. This rearrangement joins TRBV7-2 to TRBJ2-3; TRBD2 matches at 9 bases. The V gene's germline CDR1 is SGHTA and CDR2 FQGNSA. The V gene end was trimmed by 4 bases and the J gene end by 4 bases; junction bases not matched to a gene: 6. There are 15 residues in the CDR3. CDR3 in DNA: TGTGCCAGCAGCTGGGCTAGCGGGGTTGCAGATACGCAGTATTTT. Its translation: CASSWASGVADTQYF. Looking up the rest from reference TRBV7-2 and TRBJ2-3 gives the full variable domain: GAGVSQSPSNKVTEKGKDVELRCDPISGHTALYWYRQSLGQGLEFLIYFQGNSAPDKSGLPSDRFSAERTGGSVSTLTIQRTQQEDSAVYLCASSWASGVADTQYFGPGTRLTVL.

This clonotype was observed a handful of times. This sequence joins TRBV20-1 and TRBJ2-7, with a possible D match to TRBD2 (5 bases). Trimming took 5 bases from V and 0 from J, leaving 23 bases between them. Germline CDR1 and CDR2: DFQATT and SNEGSKA (reference sequence). The length of the CDR3 is 17 residues. DNA of the CDR3: TGCAGTGCTCGAGGGATAGACTTAAACCTAGGCTCCTACGAGCAGTACGTC. This encodes CSARGIDLNLGSYEQYV.